The present entry profiles one TCR beta chain with its context. Antigen: not known. CDR1 is GTSNPN and CDR2 is SVGIG in the germline V gene (reference sequence). The CDR3 is 17 amino acids. The V end was cut by 2 bases, the J end by 6 bases, with 22 bases between. Reverse transcribed after extraction, RNA yielded cDNA as the sequencing template. Libraries were prepared by immunoSEQ multiplex PCR; TCRdb keeps only in-frame clonotypes and omits some of them. The profile shows more than 150,000 clones, approximately 56% of them singletons. The study team obtained lesional scalp punch biopsies and peripheral blood from alopecia areata patients. This sample was included in a study of CD8+ T cells in alopecia areata. Study findings and constraints: Lesional scalp displayed greater clonality than normal scalp, most notably in alopecia totalis/universalis.

The receptor was isolated from a human donor with alopecia areata. This material consisted of CD4+ T cells sorted from blood, taken at week 0. The chain uses TRBV30 and TRBJ2-2; a possible D gene is TRBD1 (5 bases). For the CDR3, the DNA is TGTGCCTGGAGTCGGCAACGGAGACAGATGTTTGCCGGGGAGCTGTTTTTT. Amino acids: CAWSRQRRQMFAGELFF.